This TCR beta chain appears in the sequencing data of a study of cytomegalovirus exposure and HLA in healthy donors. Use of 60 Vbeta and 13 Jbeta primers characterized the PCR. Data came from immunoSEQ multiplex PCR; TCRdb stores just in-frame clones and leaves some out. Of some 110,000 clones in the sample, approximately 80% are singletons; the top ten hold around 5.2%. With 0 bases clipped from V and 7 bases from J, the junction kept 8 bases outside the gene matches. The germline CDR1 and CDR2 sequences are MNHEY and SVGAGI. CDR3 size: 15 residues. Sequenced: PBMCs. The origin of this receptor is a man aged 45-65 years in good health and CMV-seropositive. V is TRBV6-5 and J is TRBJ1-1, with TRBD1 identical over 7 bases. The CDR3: CASSYSGTVQFEAFF. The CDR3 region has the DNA TGTGCCAGCAGTTACTCAGGGACAGTCCAGTTTGAAGCTTTCTTT.